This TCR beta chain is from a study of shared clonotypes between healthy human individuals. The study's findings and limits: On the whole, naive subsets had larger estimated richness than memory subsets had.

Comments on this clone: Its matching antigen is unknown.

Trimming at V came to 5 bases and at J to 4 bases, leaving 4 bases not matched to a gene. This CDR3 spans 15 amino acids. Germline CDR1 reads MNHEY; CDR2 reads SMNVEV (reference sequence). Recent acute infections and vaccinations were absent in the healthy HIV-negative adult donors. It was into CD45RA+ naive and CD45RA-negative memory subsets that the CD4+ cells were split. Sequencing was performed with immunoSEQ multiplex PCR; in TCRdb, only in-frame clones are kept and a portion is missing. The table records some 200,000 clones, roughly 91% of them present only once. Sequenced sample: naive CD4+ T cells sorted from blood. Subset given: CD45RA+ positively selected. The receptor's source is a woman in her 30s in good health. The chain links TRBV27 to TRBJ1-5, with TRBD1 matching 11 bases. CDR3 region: CASSQGTGGNQPQHF. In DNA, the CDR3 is TGTGCCAGCAGTCAAGGGACAGGGGGGAATCAGCCCCAGCATTTT.